Listed below are T cell receptor beta chains from one sample, sequenced in a study of T-cell memory formation after mild COVID-19. A single record per CDR3 protein comes from TCRdb applying MiXCR to the 5' RACE reads. The sample lists about 130,000 distinct CDR3 sequences, about 18% occurring once. Specimen: PBMCs or a T cell subset sorted from them (not recorded which). The receptors come from a man between 18 and 35 years old who had mild COVID-19 (a few samples of this study predate the infection). Cell type and time point are not known. Each CDR3 is given with its conserved first and last residue. D genes are given only for firm matches. Clone size appears in some rows only: once, few, many, or a class for an expanded clone.

size: NA
J: TRBJ2-3
V: TRBV11-2
D: NA
CDR3: CASSLGTLRETDTQYF
DNA: TGTGCCAGCAGCTTAGGGACACTACGTGAAACAGATACGCAGTATTTT

size: NA
J: TRBJ1-1
V: TRBV6-6
D: TRBD1
CDR3: CASAESPGQGEAFF
DNA: TGTGCCAGCGCCGAATCTCCGGGACAGGGCGAAGCTTTCTTT

size: few
J: TRBJ2-3
V: TRBV14
D: NA
CDR3: CASSQDQDRSTDTQYF
DNA: TGTGCCAGCAGCCAAGATCAAGACAGATCCACAGATACGCAGTATTTT

size: NA
J: TRBJ1-2
V: TRBV11-2
D: NA
CDR3: CASSLGPGRSNYGYTF
DNA: TGTGCCAGCAGCTTAGGTCCGGGGCGCTCTAACTATGGCTACACCTTC

size: NA
J: TRBJ2-7
V: TRBV2
D: TRBD2
CDR3: CASWTSGGGEQYF
DNA: TGTGCCAGTTGGACTAGCGGGGGTGGAGAGCAGTACTTC

size: few
J: TRBJ2-3
V: TRBV28
D: NA
CDR3: CASSPPAALGDTQYF
DNA: TGTGCCAGCAGCCCCCCAGCGGCCCTCGGGGATACGCAGTATTTT

size: NA
J: TRBJ2-5
V: TRBV5-1
D: NA
CDR3: CASSLRFPSGETQYF
DNA: TGCGCCAGCAGCTTGCGTTTCCCCTCCGGGGAGACCCAGTACTTC

size: few
J: TRBJ2-1
V: TRBV6-6
D: NA
CDR3: CASEEPSSYNEQFF
DNA: TGTGCCAGCGAAGAACCTAGCTCCTACAATGAGCAGTTCTTC

size: NA
J: TRBJ2-5
V: TRBV7-2
D: NA
CDR3: CASRAGGAVETQYF
DNA: TGTGCCAGCAGGGCAGGGGGGGCGGTGGAGACCCAGTACTTC

size: NA
J: TRBJ2-5
V: TRBV30
D: TRBD2
CDR3: CAWSRGGGQETQYF
DNA: TGTGCCTGGAGTCGCGGGGGGGGGCAAGAGACCCAGTACTTC

size: NA
J: TRBJ2-7
V: TRBV6-1
D: NA
CDR3: CASSEADYEQYF
DNA: TGTGCCAGCAGTGAAGCGGACTACGAGCAGTACTTC

size: NA
J: TRBJ2-1
V: TRBV5-1
D: TRBD2
CDR3: CASSFQTSGVYNEQFF
DNA: TGCGCCAGCAGCTTCCAGACTAGCGGGGTATACAATGAGCAGTTCTTC

size: few
J: TRBJ1-5
V: TRBV6-5
D: NA
CDR3: CASSYSRQSNQPQHF
DNA: TGTGCCAGCAGTTACTCCCGACAGAGCAATCAGCCCCAGCATTTT

size: NA
J: TRBJ1-4
V: TRBV12-3/TRBV12-4
D: NA
CDR3: CASSPGTAGEKLFF
DNA: TGTGCCAGCAGTCCGGGGACCGCGGGTGAAAAACTGTTTTTT

size: NA
J: TRBJ1-5
V: TRBV10-3
D: NA
CDR3: CAISESSLNQPQHF
DNA: TGTGCCATCAGTGAGTCAAGCCTAAATCAGCCCCAGCATTTT

size: NA
J: TRBJ1-5
V: TRBV20-1
D: TRBD1
CDR3: CSASTGQGVQPQHF
DNA: TGCAGTGCTAGTACTGGACAGGGAGTTCAGCCCCAGCATTTT

size: few
J: TRBJ2-1
V: TRBV29-1
D: NA
CDR3: CSVGRGGNEQFF
DNA: TGCAGCGTTGGGCGAGGGGGCAATGAGCAGTTCTTC

size: few
J: TRBJ1-1
V: TRBV12-3/TRBV12-4
D: NA
CDR3: CASRSGTNTEAFF
DNA: TGTGCCAGCAGGAGTGGGACGAACACTGAAGCTTTCTTT

size: many
J: TRBJ2-1
V: TRBV7-2
D: TRBD1
CDR3: CASSSATGGAYNEQFF
DNA: TGTGCCAGCAGCTCAGCGACAGGGGGCGCTTACAATGAGCAGTTCTTC

size: NA
J: TRBJ1-3
V: TRBV27
D: NA
CDR3: CASSLPGPGNTIYF
DNA: TGTGCCAGCAGTCTTCCGGGTCCTGGAAACACCATATATTTT

size: NA
J: TRBJ1-2
V: TRBV11-2
D: NA
CDR3: CASSLGTVDRGYTF
DNA: TGTGCCAGCAGCTTAGGTACGGTGGATCGAGGCTACACCTTC

size: NA
J: TRBJ2-1
V: TRBV6-5
D: TRBD2
CDR3: CASKNSGDSSYNEQFF
DNA: TGTGCCAGCAAAAATAGCGGGGACTCGTCCTACAATGAGCAGTTCTTC

size: few
J: TRBJ1-1
V: TRBV4-2
D: TRBD1
CDR3: CASSSPGGDTEAFF
DNA: TGTGCCAGCAGCTCACCAGGGGGTGACACTGAAGCTTTCTTT

size: few
J: TRBJ2-1
V: TRBV5-6
D: NA
CDR3: CASSPLRGKTYNEQFF
DNA: TGTGCCAGCAGCCCCCTAAGGGGGAAAACTTACAATGAGCAGTTCTTC

size: few
J: TRBJ2-2
V: TRBV7-7
D: NA
CDR3: CASSSGGMNTGELFF
DNA: TGTGCTAGCAGCTCAGGGGGGATGAACACCGGGGAGCTGTTTTTT

size: NA
J: TRBJ2-1
V: TRBV7-2
D: NA
CDR3: CASSFGGGNEQFF
DNA: TGTGCCAGCAGCTTTGGGGGTGGCAATGAGCAGTTCTTC

size: NA
J: TRBJ2-1
V: TRBV3-1
D: NA
CDR3: CASSLSGSEQFF
DNA: TGTGCCAGCAGCCTCTCGGGCTCTGAGCAGTTCTTC

size: NA
J: TRBJ1-2
V: TRBV5-5
D: NA
CDR3: CASSLAGGTDYCYTF
DNA: TGTGCCAGCAGCTTGGCCGGGGGTACTGACTATTGCTACACCTTC

size: few
J: TRBJ2-5
V: TRBV7-6
D: TRBD1
CDR3: CASSPLGGQGETQYF
DNA: TGTGCCAGCAGCCCCCTAGGGGGCCAGGGAGAGACCCAGTACTTC

size: NA
J: TRBJ2-5
V: TRBV7-9
D: NA
CDR3: CASSRDAQETQYF
DNA: TGTGCCAGCAGCCGGGACGCCCAAGAGACCCAGTACTTC

size: NA
J: TRBJ2-7
V: TRBV3-1
D: TRBD1
CDR3: CASSQNPTGGAYEQYF
DNA: TGTGCCAGCAGCCAAAACCCAACAGGGGGAGCCTACGAGCAGTACTTC

size: few
J: TRBJ2-7
V: TRBV4-1
D: NA
CDR3: CASSQVAKGEQYF
DNA: TGCGCCAGCAGCCAAGTGGCTAAGGGAGAGCAGTACTTC

size: NA
J: TRBJ2-5
V: TRBV7-2
D: TRBD2
CDR3: CASSLFGGAETQYF
DNA: TGTGCCAGCAGCCTCTTCGGGGGGGCAGAGACCCAGTACTTC

size: few
J: TRBJ2-2
V: TRBV5-4
D: NA
CDR3: CASSLAGTPPGELFF
DNA: TGTGCCAGCAGCTTGGCCGGGACCCCCCCCGGGGAGCTGTTTTTT

size: few
J: TRBJ2-1
V: TRBV20-1
D: NA
CDR3: CSARSRTESYNEQFF
DNA: TGCAGTGCTAGGTCCCGGACAGAGTCCTACAATGAGCAGTTCTTC

size: NA
J: TRBJ1-2
V: TRBV7-2
D: NA
CDR3: CASSPPHSGGYTF
DNA: TGTGCCAGCAGCCCTCCCCACAGTGGCGGCTACACCTTC

size: few
J: TRBJ2-1
V: TRBV7-2
D: TRBD1
CDR3: CASSLVWDRRPHNEQFF
DNA: TGTGCCAGCAGCTTAGTATGGGACAGGCGGCCCCACAATGAGCAGTTCTTC

size: NA
J: TRBJ1-2
V: TRBV15
D: NA
CDR3: CATSRAGTPGNGYTF
DNA: TGTGCCACCAGCAGAGCCGGGACCCCCGGGAATGGCTACACCTTC

size: few
J: TRBJ1-4
V: TRBV5-1
D: NA
CDR3: CASSLGPRGTNEKLFF
DNA: TGCGCCAGCAGCTTGGGCCCCCGGGGCACTAATGAAAAACTGTTTTTT

size: NA
J: TRBJ2-1
V: TRBV28
D: TRBD2
CDR3: CASCRSGGWNEQFF
DNA: TGTGCCAGCTGCCGTAGCGGGGGGTGGAATGAGCAGTTCTTC

size: few
J: TRBJ2-3
V: TRBV7-5
D: NA
CDR3: CISVPEVAGTGGGTDTQYF
DNA: NA

size: many
J: TRBJ2-3
V: TRBV5-1
D: NA
CDR3: CASSMGGPADTQYF
DNA: TGCGCCAGCAGCATGGGGGGGCCGGCAGATACGCAGTATTTT

size: NA
J: TRBJ1-2
V: TRBV7-8
D: TRBD1
CDR3: CASSRYRGQGKDGYTF
DNA: TGTGCCAGCAGCCGCTATCGGGGACAGGGAAAAGATGGCTACACCTTC

size: few
J: TRBJ1-2
V: TRBV5-1
D: NA
CDR3: CASRIDGGYTF
DNA: TGCGCCAGCCGGATTGATGGGGGCTACACCTTC

size: NA
J: TRBJ2-5
V: TRBV12-3/TRBV12-4
D: TRBD2
CDR3: CASSFGGLAGGRETQYF
DNA: TGTGCCAGCAGTTTTGGCGGACTAGCGGGGGGTAGGGAGACCCAGTACTTC

size: many
J: TRBJ2-5
V: TRBV7-2
D: TRBD2
CDR3: CASKSGLAGQETQYF
DNA: TGTGCCAGCAAATCGGGACTAGCGGGGCAAGAGACCCAGTACTTC

size: many
J: TRBJ2-7
V: TRBV5-1
D: TRBD1
CDR3: CASSLGTGTYEQYF
DNA: TGCGCCAGCAGCCTGGGGACAGGAACCTACGAGCAGTACTTC

size: few
J: TRBJ1-2
V: TRBV20-1
D: NA
CDR3: CSAPDGSNYGYTF
DNA: TGCAGTGCTCCGGACGGTAGTAACTATGGCTACACCTTC

size: NA
J: TRBJ2-3
V: TRBV29-1
D: NA
CDR3: CSVMAVRDTQYF
DNA: TGCAGCGTTATGGCAGTAAGGGATACGCAGTATTTT

size: NA
J: TRBJ2-1
V: TRBV7-9
D: TRBD2
CDR3: CASSPPGLAGGNEQFF
DNA: TGTGCCAGCAGCCCCCCGGGACTAGCGGGGGGCAATGAGCAGTTCTTC

size: few
J: TRBJ1-1
V: TRBV2
D: NA
CDR3: CASPKDLNTEAFF
DNA: TGTGCCAGTCCTAAGGACCTGAACACTGAAGCTTTCTTT

size: few
J: TRBJ2-5
V: TRBV20-1
D: TRBD2
CDR3: CSAREWAGGPGETQYF
DNA: TGCAGTGCTAGAGAATGGGCGGGGGGGCCTGGTGAGACCCAGTACTTC

size: few
J: TRBJ2-7
V: TRBV18
D: NA
CDR3: CASSPPAAFYEQYF
DNA: TGTGCCAGCTCACCACCGGCAGCTTTCTACGAGCAGTACTTC

size: many
J: TRBJ1-6
V: TRBV20-1
D: NA
CDR3: CSARVQQGVGSPLHF
DNA: TGCAGTGCTAGAGTTCAACAGGGTGTTGGTTCACCCCTCCACTTT

size: NA
J: TRBJ2-2
V: TRBV20-1
D: NA
CDR3: CSARDWRSGELFF
DNA: TGCAGTGCTAGAGATTGGAGGTCCGGGGAGCTGTTTTTT

size: few
J: TRBJ2-1
V: TRBV20-1
D: NA
CDR3: CSARGLFEGPGEQFF
DNA: TGCAGTGCTAGAGGCCTGTTTGAGGGTCCTGGTGAGCAGTTCTTC

size: NA
J: TRBJ2-3
V: TRBV4-1
D: NA
CDR3: CASSQPVKGRWDTQYF
DNA: TGCGCCAGCAGCCAGCCAGTCAAGGGTCGGTGGGATACGCAGTATTTT